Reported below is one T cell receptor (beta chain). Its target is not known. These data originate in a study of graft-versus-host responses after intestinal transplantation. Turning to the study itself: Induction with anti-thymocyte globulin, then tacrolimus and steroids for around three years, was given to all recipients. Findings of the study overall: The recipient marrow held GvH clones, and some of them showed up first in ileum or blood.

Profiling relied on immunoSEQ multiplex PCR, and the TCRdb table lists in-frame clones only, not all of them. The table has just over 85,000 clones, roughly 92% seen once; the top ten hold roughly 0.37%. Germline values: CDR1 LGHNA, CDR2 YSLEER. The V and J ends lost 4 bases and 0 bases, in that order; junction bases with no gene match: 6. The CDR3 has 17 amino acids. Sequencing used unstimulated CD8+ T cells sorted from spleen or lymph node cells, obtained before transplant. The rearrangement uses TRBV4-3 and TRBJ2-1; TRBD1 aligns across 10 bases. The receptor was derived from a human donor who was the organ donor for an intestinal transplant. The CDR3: CASSRKTGGDSYNEQFF. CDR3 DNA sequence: TGCGCCAGCAGCCGCAAGACAGGGGGCGACTCCTACAATGAGCAGTTCTTC.